This passage covers 14 T cell receptor beta chains from one sample sequenced in a study of blood T cell repertoires in COVID-19. The assay was immunoSEQ multiplex PCR, and TCRdb's table has in-frame clones only and misses some. The sample records about 200,000 clones, 84% being singletons. Material for sequencing was PBMCs or T cells enriched from blood (not recorded which). The receptors stem from a middle-aged man who had recovered from COVID-19.

J is TRBJ1-6 and V is TRBV6-1; possible D gene TRBD1, 5 bases. From germline, CDR1 is MNHNS and CDR2 SASEGT. The CDR3 totals 18 residues. Between the trimmed V and J ends, which lost 7 bases and 8 bases, there was a span of 27 bases. The CDR3 here is CASTDPIKGRYGDSPLHF. In nucleotides, the CDR3 is TGTGCCAGCACTGATCCCATTAAGGGGCGTTATGGTGATTCACCCCTCCACTTT.

V and J are TRBV27 and TRBJ2-5; the D is unclear. Germline CDR1 MNHEY, CDR2 SMNVEV (reference sequence). The CDR3 covers 16 residues. V was pared by 0 bases and J by 5 bases, with 16 bases between. Here the CDR3 reads CASSLSPRRPGETQYF. CDR3 nucleotide sequence: TGTGCCAGCAGTTTATCGCCCAGACGGCCCGGGGAGACCCAGTACTTC.

The chain links TRBV2 to TRBJ1-1; D perhaps matches TRBD1 (6 bases). This CDR3 has 14 amino acids. The germline V gene has CDR1 SNHLY and CDR2 FYNNEI. The germline V and J ends were trimmed by 4 bases and 1 base, with 10 bases remaining between them. CDR3 loop: CASSVQGWNTEAFF. In nucleotides, the CDR3 is TGTGCCAGCAGTGTTCAGGGGTGGAACACTGAAGCTTTCTTT.

The chain employs TRBV13 and TRBJ1-4; 7 bases line up with TRBD1. CDR3 length: 13 residues. V lost 1 base, J lost 10 bases, and 3 bases stayed unmatched. Germline V gene data show CDR1 as PRHDT and CDR2 as FYEKMQ (reference sequence). DNA of the CDR3: TGTGCCAGCAGCTTAGACAGGGGTGGAAAACTGTTTTTT. Translating gives CASSLDRGGKLFF. Full variable domain (missing parts from reference TRBV13 and TRBJ1-4): AAGVIQSPRHLIKEKRETATLKCYPIPRHDTVYWYQQGPGQDPQFLISFYEKMQSDKGSIPDRFSAQQFSDYHSELNMSSLELGDSALYFCASSLDRGGKLFFGSGTQLSVL.

The chain recombines TRBV30 with TRBJ1-2, with a tentative D call TRBD1 (6 bases). The CDR3 consists of 14 residues. CDR1 and CDR2 from the germline V gene are GTSNPN and SVGIG (reference sequence). Trimming stripped 2 bases from V and 4 bases from J, with 14 bases between. The CDR3 reads CAWSRGQGIYGYTF. CDR3 nucleotide sequence: TGTGCCTGGAGTAGGGGACAAGGGATCTATGGCTACACCTTC.

The chain uses TRBV3-1 (or the pseudogene TRBV3-2) and TRBJ1-3; D ambiguous. The germline V gene has CDR1 LGHDT and CDR2 YNNKEL (reference sequence). The length of the CDR3 is 12 residues. The ends were cut back, 1 base at V and 7 bases at J, with 5 bases in the middle. The DNA for the CDR3 is TGTGCCAGCAGCCAAGCGGAGAACACCATATATTTT. Translation gives CASSQAENTIYF.

The chain uses TRBV19 and TRBJ1-5, with D tentatively TRBD1 (5 bases). CDR3 size: 14 residues. V gave up 7 bases and J gave up 9 bases, with 19 bases separating them. Germline CDR1 is LNHDA and CDR2 is SQIVND (reference sequence). Here the CDR3 DNA reads TGTGCCAGTAAATCAAGGGGCGAGCTACGGCCCCAGCATTTT. Encoded protein: CASKSRGELRPQHF. The variable domain in full, completed from reference TRBV19 and TRBJ1-5, reads DGGITQSPKYLFRKEGQNVTLSCEQNLNHDAMYWYRQDPGQGLRLIYYSQIVNDFQKGDIAEGYSVSREKKESFPLTVTSAQKNPTAFYLCASKSRGELRPQHFGDGTRLSIL.

V gene TRBV19 combines with J gene TRBJ1-5; the match to TRBD1 covers 8 bases. The CDR3 is made up of 13 amino acids. Germline V lookup: CDR1 LNHDA, CDR2 SQIVND (reference sequence). After removal of 7 bases from V and 2 bases from J, the junction contained 1 base not matched to a gene. The CDR3 here is CASKGQGNQPQHF. CDR3 sequence (DNA): TGTGCCAGTAAGGGACAGGGCAATCAGCCCCAGCATTTT.

J is TRBJ2-1 and V is TRBV28; 7 nucleotides line up with TRBD1. The V and J ends lost 4 bases and 0 bases, in that order; junction bases with no gene match: 3. Germline V lookup: CDR1 MDHEN, CDR2 SYDVKM. The CDR3 extends over 15 amino acids. CDR3 in DNA: TGTGCCAGCAGTTCGGGACAGCTCTCCTACAATGAGCAGTTCTTC. This encodes CASSSGQLSYNEQFF.

This chain links TRBV18 with TRBJ2-3; maybe TRBD1 (5 bases). V was clipped by 5 bases and J by 1 base, with 13 bases between them. Looked up from germline, CDR1 is KGHSH and CDR2 is LQKENI. The CDR3 contains 15 residues. The CDR3 sequence: CASSTGPGGTDTQYF. The CDR3 DNA is TGTGCCAGCTCAACAGGTCCTGGGGGCACAGATACGCAGTATTTT.

The chain carries TRBV19 and TRBJ1-1; D not certain. There are 15 residues in the CDR3. CDR1 and CDR2 from the germline V gene are LNHDA and SQIVND (reference sequence). The V end lost 4 bases, the J end lost 1 base, and 13 bases lay between the germline ends. The CDR3 reads CASSKVGSGNTEAFF. The CDR3 DNA is TGTGCCAGTAGTAAAGTAGGTTCAGGGAACACTGAAGCTTTCTTT.

This chain connects TRBV6-5 to TRBJ1-2; perhaps TRBD1 as D (6 bases). Germline V gene lookup returns CDR1 MNHEY and CDR2 SVGAGI. This CDR3 comprises 16 residues. V was pared by 2 bases and J by 6 bases, with 19 bases between. The CDR3 bases are TGTGCCAGCAGTTACATGACCGACAGGATTTGGGATGGCTACACCTTC. Amino acids: CASSYMTDRIWDGYTF.

The chain combines TRBV5-1 with TRBJ2-5, with D uncertain. V dropped 3 bases and J dropped 1 base, with 10 bases sitting between them. The CDR3 spans 14 residues. Germline V CDR1 and CDR2: SGHRS, YFSETQ. The CDR3 nucleotides read TGCGCCAGCAGCTACGCGAAGATCCAAGAGACCCAGTACTTC. This encodes CASSYAKIQETQYF.

The chain employs TRBV11-2 and TRBJ2-3; tentatively, D is TRBD2 (5 bases). Looked up from germline, CDR1 is SGHAT and CDR2 is FQNNGV. V dropped 4 bases and J dropped 1 base, with 18 bases sitting between them. CDR3 size: 17 residues. CDR3 in DNA: TGTGCCAGCAGCTCCCCGTACTCACGAGGGCGCACAGATACGCAGTATTTT. Residues: CASSSPYSRGRTDTQYF. Filled out from reference TRBV11-2 and TRBJ2-3, the complete variable domain reads EAGVAQSPRYKIIEKRQSVAFWCNPISGHATLYWYQQILGQGPKLLIQFQNNGVVDDSQLPKDRFSAERLKGVDSTLKIQPAKLEDSAVYLCASSSPYSRGRTDTQYFGPGTRLTVL.